The T cell receptor beta chain under discussion was sequenced for a study of cytomegalovirus exposure and HLA in healthy donors. Notes on the study in general: Later analysis reportedly placed an Asian-associated ancestry cluster below the roughly 680-donor mean in N-insertions. After further analysis at a later stage, around 17,000 TCR beta sequences were associated with HLA alleles at 0.05 false discovery rate.

Researchers ran the PCR with 60 Vbeta and 13 Jbeta primers. The table came from immunoSEQ multiplex PCR; TCRdb's copy has only in-frame clones and leaves some out. The table shows about 78,000 clones, with approximately 80% occurring only once. CDR1 is LNHDA, CDR2 SQIVND, per germline (reference sequence). Trimming cost V 3 bases and J 11 bases, with 19 bases left between them. The CDR3 spans 14 residues. A note on this clone: Its antigen remains unidentified.

This chain connects TRBV19 to TRBJ2-5; weak D call: TRBD2 (6 bases). This clonotype was sampled from a woman between 45 and 65 years old in good health and CMV-seropositive. Sequencing was done on a sample of PBMCs. Here the CDR3 DNA reads TGTGCCAGTAGTATGAGGGGACTGACTGTAGAGCAGTACTTC. Translated, it gives CASSMRGLTVEQYF.